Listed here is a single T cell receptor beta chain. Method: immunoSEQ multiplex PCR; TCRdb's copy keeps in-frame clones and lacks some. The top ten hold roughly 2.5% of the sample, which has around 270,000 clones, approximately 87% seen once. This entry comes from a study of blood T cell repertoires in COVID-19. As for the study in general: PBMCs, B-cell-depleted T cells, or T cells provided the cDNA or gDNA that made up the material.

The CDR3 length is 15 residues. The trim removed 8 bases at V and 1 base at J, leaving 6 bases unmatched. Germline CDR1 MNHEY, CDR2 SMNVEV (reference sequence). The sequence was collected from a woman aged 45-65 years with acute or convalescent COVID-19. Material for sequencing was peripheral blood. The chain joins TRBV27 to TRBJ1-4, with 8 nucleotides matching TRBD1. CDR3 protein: CASASGGLTNEKLFF. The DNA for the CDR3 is TGTGCCAGCGCTTCAGGGGGCTTAACTAATGAAAAACTGTTTTTT.